A selection of T cell receptor beta chains follows, all from one sample in a study of tumor and adjacent non-tumor tissue in lung cancer. Using its own MiXCR run on the multiplex PCR reads, TCRdb lists one record per CDR3 protein. The sample has 90,000 to 120,000 distinct CDR3 sequences, around three fifths seen once. The sequencing sample was made of distant non-tumor lung tissue. These TCRs come from a man aged 25-45 years with non-small cell lung cancer. Both conserved end residues are part of each CDR3. The order of the fields is D gene, clone size, V gene, J gene, CDR3 protein, CDR3 DNA. A D gene is named only where the DNA matches it firmly. The listing skips clone size in some rows; elsewhere it reads once, few, many or a size class.

D: .
size: .
V: TRBV7-9
J: TRBJ1-5
CDR3: CASSSVGGAMGNLPQHF
DNA: TGTGCCAGCAGCTCAGTTGGTGGCGCCATGGGCAATCTGCCCCAGCATTTT

D: TRBD1
size: few
V: TRBV20-1
J: TRBJ2-7
CDR3: CSATRGQGALEQYF
DNA: TGCAGTGCTACCCGGGGACAGGGGGCTCTCGAGCAGTACTTC

D: TRBD1
size: .
V: TRBV24-1
J: TRBJ2-2
CDR3: CATSDATGRDTRELFF
DNA: TGTGCCACCAGTGACGCGACAGGGCGAGACACCAGGGAGCTGTTTTTT

D: TRBD2
size: .
V: TRBV5-4
J: TRBJ2-3
CDR3: CASSLLGLAGAGTDMQYF
DNA: TGTGCCAGCAGCCTCCTGGGACTAGCGGGGGCCGGCACAGATATGCAGTATTTT

D: .
size: .
V: TRBV20-1
J: TRBJ2-7
CDR3: CSAGDEYEQHF
DNA: TGCAGTGCCGGAGATGAGTACGAGCAGCACTTC

D: TRBD2
size: .
V: TRBV20-1
J: TRBJ2-7
CDR3: CSAETSGGFSHEQHF
DNA: TGCAGTGCCGAGACTAGCGGGGGATTTTCCCACGAGCAGCACTTC

D: .
size: many
V: TRBV6-5
J: TRBJ2-4
CDR3: CASSPLGGLAKNIQYF
DNA: TGTGCCAGCAGCCCCCTCGGGGGATTGGCCAAAAACATTCAGTACTTC

D: TRBD2
size: .
V: TRBV10-2
J: TRBJ2-7
CDR3: CASSESLAGCEQYF
DNA: TGTGCCAGCAGTGAGTCACTAGCGGGCTGCGAGCAGTACTTC

D: .
size: .
V: TRBV11-2
J: TRBJ2-1
CDR3: CASSLITGENNEQFF
DNA: TGTGCCAGCAGCCTTATTACGGGAGAGAATAATGAGCAGTTCTTC

D: .
size: .
V: TRBV6-1
J: TRBJ1-5
CDR3: CASSEWLSDQPQHF
DNA: TGTGCCAGCAGTGAATGGTTGAGCGATCAGCCCCAGCATTTT